The next 9 T cell receptor beta chains were all read from a single sample in a study of T cells in tuberculosis (dated by TCRdb to between 2017 and 2018). The method behind the library was the immunoSEQ multiplex PCR assay. TCRdb provides this immuneACCESS table in a form limited to in-frame rearrangements. Some clones are lacking; in checked studies, under half of them reflect an unresolved V gene, and why the rest are absent is not known. The sample includes about 30,000 clones, with approximately 95% observed a single time. Around 4.7% of the sample belongs to the ten largest clones. The specimen sequenced was PBMCs. The receptors derive from a donor between 10 and 35 years old with latent tuberculosis or without tuberculosis infection.

In DNA form, the CDR3 reads TGTGCCAGCAGTCCCGGGGCAGGGGGAAATTCACCCCTCCACTTT. As protein: CASSPGAGGNSPLHF. J is TRBJ1-6 and V is TRBV6-5; 7 bases fit TRBD1. Trimming at V came to 5 bases and at J to 7 bases, leaving 8 bases not matched to a gene. The CDR3 loop spans 15 amino acids. Germline CDR1 MNHEY, CDR2 SVGAGI.

This chain joins TRBV9 and TRBJ1-5; perhaps TRBD1 as D (6 bases). CDR1 SGDLS and CDR2 YYNGEE come from the germline V gene. V gave up 5 bases and J gave up 1 base, with 13 bases separating them. CDR3 length: 15 amino acids. CDR3 nucleotides: TGTGCCAGCAGTCATGAGGGGGTAAGCAATCAGCCCCAGCATTTT. Its translation is CASSHEGVSNQPQHF.

The chain joins TRBV5-8 to TRBJ2-3; D may be TRBD1 (8 bases). CDR1 SGHTS and CDR2 YDEGEE come from the germline V gene. V lost 5 bases and J lost 6, with 19 bases in between. This CDR3 spans 15 amino acids. The CDR3 protein is CASSPTGGGLDTQYF. The CDR3 DNA is TGTGCCAGCAGTCCCACAGGGGGGGGTCTGGATACGCAGTATTTT. Supplemented by reference TRBV5-8 and TRBJ2-3, the full variable domain reads EAGVTQSPTHLIKTRGQQATLRCSPISGHTSVYWYQQALGLGLQFLLWYDEGEERNRGNFPPRFSGRQFPNYSSELNVNALELEDSALYLCASSPTGGGLDTQYFGPGTRLTVL.

This sequence joins TRBV6-4 and TRBJ2-7; 9 nucleotides agree with TRBD2. Trimming removed 2 bases from V and 6 bases from J; junction bases left unmatched: 8. The CDR3 loop spans 15 amino acids. CDR1 MRHNA and CDR2 SNTAGT come from the germline V gene. CDR3 sequence reads: CASSDSVGLAPEQYF. DNA for the CDR3: TGTGCCAGCAGTGACAGTGTGGGACTAGCACCCGAGCAGTACTTC.

The rearrangement uses TRBV4-2 and TRBJ2-2; 8 bases match TRBD2. This CDR3 spans 18 amino acids. J lost 3 bases, V lost 0 bases, and 9 bases had no gene match. Germline values: CDR1 LGHNA, CDR2 YNFKEQ. CDR3 in amino acids: CASSQEGFGRVDTGELFF. The CDR3 nucleotides read TGTGCCAGCAGCCAAGAAGGATTCGGGAGGGTGGACACCGGGGAGCTGTTTTTT.

The CDR3 sequence is CASSPDRINYGYTF. CDR3 DNA: TGTGCCAGCAGCCCGGACAGGATAAACTATGGCTACACCTTC. The rearrangement uses TRBV5-4 and TRBJ1-2, with 7 bases that match TRBD1. Per the germline V gene, CDR1 is SGHNT and CDR2 is YYREEE (reference sequence). CDR3 length: 14 residues. V trimming: 4 bases; J trimming: 2 bases; junction bases outside the gene matches: 5.

This chain joins TRBV5-1 and TRBJ2-5, with 8 bases lining up with TRBD2. Germline lookup yields CDR1 SGHRS and CDR2 YFSETQ. Unmatched junction bases numbered 10, after V lost 4 bases and J lost 5 bases. The CDR3 has 15 amino acids. The CDR3 nucleotides are TGCGCCAGCAGCCCAAGGACTAGCACGGGCGAGACCCAGTACTTC. Its translation is CASSPRTSTGETQYF.

V and J are TRBV7-8 and TRBJ2-2, with D possibly matching TRBD1 (6 bases). Germline CDR1 SGHVS, CDR2 FQNEAQ. There are 14 residues in the CDR3. The V gene lost 5 bases and the J gene lost 8 bases, with 15 bases spanning the gap. The CDR3 sequence is CASSQDRFWGELFF. For the CDR3, the DNA is TGTGCCAGCAGCCAGGACAGATTCTGGGGGGAGCTGTTTTTT.

The chain combines TRBV29-1 with TRBJ2-7; the D gene is possibly TRBD1 (6 bases). The germline gives CDR1 SQVTM, CDR2 ANQGSEA. CDR3 length: 12 residues. V was trimmed by 5 bases and J by 1 base, leaving 9 bases between them. This CDR3 reads CSVSGTSYEQYF. The CDR3 nucleotides read TGCAGCGTTTCCGGGACATCCTACGAGCAGTACTTC.